Below, one T cell receptor beta chain is given with its context. Its antigen is unknown. Amplification of TCR beta CDR3 regions used RNA as the template. A set of HTBI primers served as the primers for a first-round RT-PCR of the TCR CDR3. MiXCR, run by TCRdb on the multiplex PCR reads, gives a single entry per CDR3 protein. The table lists about 840,000 distinct CDR3 sequences, 35% to 45% of them singletons. This record comes from a study of T cells in Graves' hyperthyroidism and ophthalmopathy. Study-wide findings and caveats: Most thyroid-expanded clonotypes above 0.001 were also found in blood.

The CDR3 runs 14 residues. V lost 7 bases and J lost 8; bases outside the gene matches: 9. CDR1 is SGHKS, CDR2 YYEKEE, per germline (reference sequence). The V gene is TRBV5-5, the J gene TRBJ1-4, with 9 bases aligning to TRBD1. This clonotype originated in a man younger than 35 with Graves' hyperthyroidism. Material for sequencing was blood. CDR3 DNA sequence: TGTGCCAGCGGGCACAGGGGGCGCGACGAAAAACTGTTTTTT. It is translated as CASGHRGRDEKLFF.